This is a list of T cell receptor beta chains from one sample in a study of cytomegalovirus exposure and HLA in healthy donors. This table comes from immunoSEQ multiplex PCR, and its TCRdb copy is limited to in-frame clones, with some not included. The listing records about 110,000 clones. The sample consisted of PBMCs. These receptors all stem from a middle-aged man in good health and CMV-seropositive. The CDR3 runs from the conserved cysteine through the conserved F or W. A D gene is named only where the DNA matches it firmly.

TRBJ2-2,TRBV5-1,-,CASSLSTGTNTGELFF,TGCGCCAGCAGCTTGTCTACGGGAACGAACACCGGGGAGCTGTTTTTT
TRBJ1-2,TRBV5-4,-,CASSSPGNSGGIYGYTF,TGTGCCAGCAGCTCCCCGGGGAACTCAGGCGGGATCTATGGCTACACCTTC
TRBJ2-4,TRBV28,TRBD1,CASSLQGAAKNIQYF,TGTGCCAGCAGTTTACAGGGGGCGGCCAAAAACATTCAGTACTTC
TRBJ2-3,TRBV11-1,TRBD2,CASTPGGYTDTQYF,TGTGCCAGCACCCCGGGAGGGTACACAGATACGCAGTATTTT
TRBJ2-1,TRBV6-6,TRBD2,CASGGRGNEQFF,TGTGCCAGCGGCGGGAGGGGGAATGAGCAGTTCTTC
TRBJ2-3,TRBV27,TRBD1,CASSFRGQGADTQYF,TGTGCCAGCAGTTTCCGGGGACAGGGGGCAGATACGCAGTATTTT
TRBJ1-4,TRBV4-3,TRBD1,CASSQMGQGEEKLFF,TGCGCCAGCAGCCAGATGGGACAGGGGGAGGAAAAACTGTTTTTT
TRBJ1-2,TRBV28,-,CASTRNYGYTF,TGTGCCAGCACCCGGAACTATGGCTACACCTTC
TRBJ2-7,TRBV13,TRBD2,CASSYWTSGFYEQYF,TGTGCCAGCAGCTATTGGACTAGCGGATTCTACGAGCAGTACTTC
TRBJ2-3,TRBV18,TRBD2,CASYPGGGTDTQYF,TGTGCCAGCTACCCCGGCGGGGGTACAGATACGCAGTATTTT
TRBJ2-1,TRBV5-6,TRBD2,CASSLGGLGEQFF,TGTGCCAGCAGCTTGGGGGGACTAGGGGAGCAGTTCTTC
TRBJ2-2,TRBV28,-,CASNQMTTPNTGELFF,TGTGCCAGCAACCAAATGACAACTCCGAACACCGGGGAGCTGTTTTTT
TRBJ2-3,TRBV9,-,CASSVTPGRTDTQYF,TGTGCCAGCAGCGTAACCCCTGGGAGGACAGATACGCAGTATTTT
TRBJ2-7,TRBV25-1,-,CASSEGGSAISYEQYF,TGTGCCAGCAGTGAAGGGGGCTCTGCCATTTCCTACGAGCAGTACTTC
TRBJ2-3,TRBV30,-,CAWSVGPGIGTDTQYF,TGTGCCTGGAGTGTAGGCCCGGGGATTGGTACAGATACGCAGTATTTT
TRBJ1-5,TRBV28,TRBD1,CATWTGESQPQHF,TGTGCCACCTGGACAGGGGAGAGTCAGCCCCAGCATTTT
TRBJ1-4,TRBV4-2,-,CASSQGVGVREKLFF,TGTGCCAGCAGCCAAGGGGTAGGGGTGCGCGAAAAACTGTTTTTT